The clone carrying this T cell receptor (beta chain) has at least ten counts. The antigen remains unidentified. The data were obtained in a study of regulatory T cells in long-lasting Graves disease. Notes on the study in general: Those with persistent Graves' had less TCR diversity than newly diagnosed patients.

V was shortened by 1 base and J by 10 bases, with 16 bases between the two germline ends. CDR1 LGHDT and CDR2 YNNKEL come from the germline V gene (reference sequence). There are 14 residues in the CDR3. According to the study, TCR beta libraries were built with iRepertoire HTBI primers and CDR3-region Arm-PCR. TCRdb reprocessed the multiplex PCR reads via MiXCR and lists one record per CDR3 protein. The sample holds about 420,000 distinct CDR3 sequences; 16% are singletons and the top ten take 20% to 25%. As for time point: newly diagnosed GD, antithyroid drugs for less than 3 months. RNA isolated from PBMCs was used to make the TCR library. Another study also made use of these data, one on T cells in Graves' hyperthyroidism and ophthalmopathy.

This TCR derives from a woman aged 18-29 years with Graves disease. The V and J genes are TRBV3-1 and TRBJ2-5; D may be TRBD1 or TRBD2 (5 bases each). This sample comprised peripheral blood mononuclear cells (PBMCs), obtained at new diagnosis, from a patient treated with antithyroid drugs. CDR3 residues: CASSQARGASGQYF. In DNA form, the CDR3 reads TGTGCCAGCAGCCAAGCTAGGGGAGCCTCCGGCCAGTACTTC.